Following are 16 T cell receptor beta chains from one sample sequenced in a study of T cell responses to AZD1222 COVID-19 vaccine (dated by TCRdb to the early 2020s). The library was produced with the immunoSEQ multiplex PCR assay. This is the immuneACCESS table as TCRdb keeps it, with only in-frame sequences that have V and J called. A part of the clones is gone; compared with another copy, unresolved V genes explain less than half, and the rest is unexplained. This sample is represented by some 94,000 clones; roughly nine tenths of them were singletons. Approximately 5.3% of the sample rests with the top ten. The intended sense of this specimen's time point label: about 28 days (+/-7) after the second vaccine dose. The specimen comprised peripheral blood, sampled 28 days after the second AZD1222 dose. The receptors were gathered from an adult who received the AZD1222 COVID-19 vaccine.

This chain connects TRBV7-3 to TRBJ2-5; 9 bases align to TRBD1. Germline V lookup: CDR1 SGHTA, CDR2 FQGTGA. The CDR3 loop spans 14 amino acids. V trimming: 5 bases; J trimming: 5 bases; junction bases outside the gene matches: 6. The CDR3 DNA follows: TGTGCCAGCAGCCCGACAGGGGGAGGTGAGACCCAGTACTTC. It encodes CASSPTGGGETQYF.

The V and J genes are TRBV6-5 and TRBJ1-1; no reliable D call. Germline V CDR1 and CDR2: MNHEY, SVGAGI. The ends were cut back, 7 bases at V and 0 bases at J, with 15 bases in the middle. The CDR3 has 15 residues. The CDR3 region is CASTDNPGLNTEAFF. For the CDR3, the DNA is TGTGCCAGCACCGATAATCCAGGCCTGAACACTGAAGCTTTCTTT.

This clone was seen a few times. The CDR3: CASSPAVSYEQYV. Written as DNA, the CDR3 is TGTGCCAGCAGTCCTGCGGTCTCCTACGAGCAGTACGTC. This chain joins TRBV6-5 and TRBJ2-7; D is undetermined. The CDR3 consists of 13 residues. Germline lookup yields CDR1 MNHEY and CDR2 SVGAGI. Deletions cut 5 bases from V and 0 bases from J, with 8 bases between.

The gene calls are TRBV3-1 (or the pseudogene TRBV3-2) and TRBJ1-4; the D is unclear. Trimming took off 3 bases at V and 8 bases at J, with 13 bases between the two ends. CDR1 is LGHDT, CDR2 YNNKEL, per germline (reference sequence). CDR3 size: 14 residues. CDR3 sequence (DNA): TGTGCCAGCAGCCACGGGCTGCGGGAAGAAAAACTGTTTTTT. It yields the protein CASSHGLREEKLFF.

This rearrangement joins TRBV19 to TRBJ1-2; tentatively, D is TRBD1 (6 bases). Germline-derived CDR1 and CDR2 are LNHDA and SQIVND (reference sequence). V was trimmed by 7 bases and J by 5 bases, leaving 11 bases between them. This CDR3 has 12 residues. CDR3 loop: CASNDRPYGYTF. CDR3 bases: TGTGCCAGTAACGACAGGCCATATGGCTACACCTTC.

The genes are TRBV7-6 and TRBJ2-5, with D perhaps TRBD2 (6 bases). V was shortened by 5 bases and J by 5 bases, with 18 bases between the two germline ends. Germline lookup yields CDR1 SGHVS and CDR2 FNYEAQ. The CDR3 length is 15 residues. CDR3 in amino acids: CASSPGDGSGETQYF. In DNA form, the CDR3 reads TGTGCCAGCAGCCCGGGGGACGGCTCGGGGGAGACCCAGTACTTC.

This sequence joins TRBV6-5 and TRBJ1-6; D gene ambiguous. Trimming took off 5 bases at V and 5 bases at J, with 13 bases between the two ends. CDR1 and CDR2 from the germline V gene are MNHEY and SVGAGI. CDR3 length equals 15 residues. The CDR3 nucleotides read TGTGCCAGCAGTCCCTCCCGGGTTGATAATTCACCCCTCCACTTT. This encodes CASSPSRVDNSPLHF.

V usage is TRBV4-1 and J usage is TRBJ2-1; a possible D gene is TRBD2 (6 bases). V was pared by 4 bases and J by 3 bases, with 13 bases between. The germline gives CDR1 MGHRA, CDR2 YSYEKL. The CDR3 extends over 15 amino acids. CDR3 nucleotides: TGCGCCAGCAGCCCCGCGGGACTCCACTACAATGAGCAGTTCTTC. This sequence encodes CASSPAGLHYNEQFF.

The chain combines TRBV5-6 with TRBJ1-3, with unresolved D. This CDR3 spans 17 amino acids. V was trimmed by 0 bases and J by 0 bases, leaving 13 bases between them. CDR1 is SGHDT and CDR2 is YYEEEE in the germline V gene. The CDR3 nucleotides are TGTGCCAGCAGCTTGGGCAGGCCAAAGATCTCTGGAAACACCATATATTTT. This translates into CASSLGRPKISGNTIYF.

This chain links TRBV30 with TRBJ1-5; 7 nucleotides match TRBD1. Germline CDR1 and CDR2: GTSNPN and SVGIG (reference sequence). The trim removed 0 bases at V and 0 bases at J, leaving 2 bases unmatched. This CDR3 comprises 15 residues. The CDR3 region has the DNA TGTGCCTGGAGTGTACAGGGGACTAGCAATCAGCCCCAGCATTTT. As protein: CAWSVQGTSNQPQHF.

The rearrangement links TRBV6-4 to TRBJ2-3; D remains ambiguous. Trimming removed 5 bases from V and 4 bases from J, with 13 bases in between. Germline V gene data show CDR1 as MRHNA and CDR2 as SNTAGT. This CDR3 spans 14 amino acids. The CDR3 loop is CASSNLGKADTQYF. In DNA, the CDR3 is TGTGCCAGCAGTAACTTAGGGAAAGCAGATACGCAGTATTTT.

The chain recombines TRBV6-1 with TRBJ2-7; D is possibly TRBD1 (6 bases). CDR3 length equals 13 residues. V lost 3 bases and J 2 bases, leaving 8 bases between the germline ends. CDR1 and CDR2 (germline): MNHNS, SASEGT. This CDR3 is CASSDRQAYEQYF. Here the CDR3 DNA reads TGTGCCAGCAGTGACAGACAGGCCTACGAGCAGTACTTC.

CDR3 DNA sequence: TGTGCCAGCGAAACTAAGACTAGCGCGACAGATACGCAGTATTTT. Its translation: CASETKTSATDTQYF. V and J are TRBV2 and TRBJ2-3; 8 bases align to TRBD2. The length of the CDR3 is 15 residues. The germline CDR1 and CDR2 sequences are SNHLY and FYNNEI. With 8 bases clipped from V and 3 bases from J, the junction kept 10 bases outside the gene matches.

The V and J genes are TRBV18 and TRBJ1-1; no reliable D call. Trimming took off 4 bases at V and 3 bases at J, with 6 bases between the two ends. CDR3 length: 12 amino acids. From germline, CDR1 is KGHSH and CDR2 LQKENI. The CDR3 DNA reads as TGTGCCAGCTCACAGGGCTACACTGAAGCTTTCTTT. It specifies CASSQGYTEAFF.

This clone has just a few counts. This chain links TRBV4-1 with TRBJ1-2; weak D call: TRBD1 (5 bases). Trimming took 1 base from V and 4 from J, leaving 13 bases between them. The CDR3 runs to 15 residues. The germline V gene has CDR1 MGHRA and CDR2 YSYEKL. CDR3 coding DNA: TGCGCCAGCAGCCAAGGGACCGGGACCGGCTATGGCTACACCTTC. Amino acid sequence: CASSQGTGTGYGYTF.

This clone was recorded once. V usage is TRBV19 and J usage is TRBJ2-1; maybe TRBD2 (6 bases). Germline values: CDR1 LNHDA, CDR2 SQIVND (reference sequence). The V gene lost 3 bases and the J gene lost 4 bases, with 13 bases spanning the gap. The CDR3 contains 15 residues. CDR3 region: CASSILGGLYNEQFF. The CDR3 nucleotides read TGTGCCAGTAGTATTTTGGGGGGATTATACAATGAGCAGTTCTTC.